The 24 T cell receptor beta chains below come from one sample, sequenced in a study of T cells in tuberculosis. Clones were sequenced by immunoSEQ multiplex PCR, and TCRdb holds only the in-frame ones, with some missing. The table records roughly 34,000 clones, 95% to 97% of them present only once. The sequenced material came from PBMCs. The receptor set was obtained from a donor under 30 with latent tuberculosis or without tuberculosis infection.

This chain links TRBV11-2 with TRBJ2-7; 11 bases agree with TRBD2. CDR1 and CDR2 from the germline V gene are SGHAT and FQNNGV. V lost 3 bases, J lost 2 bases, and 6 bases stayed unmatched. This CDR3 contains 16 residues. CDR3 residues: CASSFTGTSGTYEQYF. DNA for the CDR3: TGTGCCAGCAGCTTTACCGGGACTAGCGGAACCTACGAGCAGTACTTC.

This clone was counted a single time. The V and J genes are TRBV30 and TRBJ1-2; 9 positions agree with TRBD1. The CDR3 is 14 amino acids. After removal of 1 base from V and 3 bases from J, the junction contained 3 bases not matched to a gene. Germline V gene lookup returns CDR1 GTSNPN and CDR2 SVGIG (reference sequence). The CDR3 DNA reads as TGTGCCTGGAGTGAGTGGGACAGGGACTATGGCTACACCTTC. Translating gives CAWSEWDRDYGYTF.

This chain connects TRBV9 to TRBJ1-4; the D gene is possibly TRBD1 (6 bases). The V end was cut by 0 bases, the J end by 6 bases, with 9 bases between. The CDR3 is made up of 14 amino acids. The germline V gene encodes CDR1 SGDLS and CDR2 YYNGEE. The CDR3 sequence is CASSVDGQHEKLFF. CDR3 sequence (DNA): TGTGCCAGCAGCGTAGATGGACAGCATGAAAAACTGTTTTTT. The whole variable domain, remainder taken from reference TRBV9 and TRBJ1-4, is DSGVTQTPKHLITATGQRVTLRCSPRSGDLSVYWYQQSLDQGLQFLIQYYNGEERAKGNILERFSAQQFPDLHSELNLSSLELGDSALYFCASSVDGQHEKLFFGSGTQLSVL.

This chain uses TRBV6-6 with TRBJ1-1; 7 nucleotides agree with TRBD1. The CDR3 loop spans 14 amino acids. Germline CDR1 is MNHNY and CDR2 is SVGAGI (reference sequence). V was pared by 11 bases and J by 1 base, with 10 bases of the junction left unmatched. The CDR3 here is CAAQGGQKNTEAFF. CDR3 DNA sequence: TGTGCCGCCCAGGGGGGACAGAAGAACACTGAAGCTTTCTTT.

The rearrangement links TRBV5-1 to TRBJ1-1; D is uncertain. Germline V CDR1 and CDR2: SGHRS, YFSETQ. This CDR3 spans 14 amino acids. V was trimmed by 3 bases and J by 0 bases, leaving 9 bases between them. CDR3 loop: CASSSQEMNTEAFF. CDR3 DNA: TGCGCCAGCAGCTCCCAAGAGATGAACACTGAAGCTTTCTTT.

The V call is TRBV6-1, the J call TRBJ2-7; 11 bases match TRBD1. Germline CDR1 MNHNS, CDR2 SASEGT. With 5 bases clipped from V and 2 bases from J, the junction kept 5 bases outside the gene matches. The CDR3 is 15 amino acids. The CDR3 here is CASSWGQGDPYEQYF. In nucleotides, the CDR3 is TGTGCCAGCAGTTGGGGACAGGGGGACCCCTACGAGCAGTACTTC.

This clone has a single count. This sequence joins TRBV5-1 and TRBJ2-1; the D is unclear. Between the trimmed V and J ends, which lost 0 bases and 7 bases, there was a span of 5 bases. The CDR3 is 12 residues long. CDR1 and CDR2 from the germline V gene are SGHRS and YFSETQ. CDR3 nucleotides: TGCGCCAGCAGCTTGGTGACTAATGAGCAGTTCTTC. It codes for CASSLVTNEQFF.

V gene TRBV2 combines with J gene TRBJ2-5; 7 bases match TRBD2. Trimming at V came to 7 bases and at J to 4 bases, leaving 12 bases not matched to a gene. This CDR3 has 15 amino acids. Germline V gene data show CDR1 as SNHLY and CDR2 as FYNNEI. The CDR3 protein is CASMFGGIGRETQYF. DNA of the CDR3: TGTGCCAGCATGTTCGGGGGGATTGGACGAGAGACCCAGTACTTC. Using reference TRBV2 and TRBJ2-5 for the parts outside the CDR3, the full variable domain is EPEVTQTPSHQVTQMGQEVILRCVPISNHLYFYWYRQILGQKVEFLVSFYNNEISEKSEIFDDQFSVERPDGSNFTLKIRSTKLEDSAMYFCASMFGGIGRETQYFGPGTRLLVL.

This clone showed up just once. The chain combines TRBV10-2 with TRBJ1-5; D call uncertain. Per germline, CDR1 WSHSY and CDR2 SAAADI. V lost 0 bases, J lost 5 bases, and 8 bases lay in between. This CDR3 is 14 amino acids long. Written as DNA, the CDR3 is TGCGCCAGCAGTGAGTCCCACGTAGATCAGCCCCAGCATTTT. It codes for CASSESHVDQPQHF.

Here the CDR3 reads CASSQMTGGNYGYTF. The CDR3 DNA reads as TGTGCCAGTAGTCAGATGACAGGGGGCAACTATGGCTACACCTTC. The chain has TRBV19 and TRBJ1-2; 10 positions agree with TRBD1. V gave up 5 bases and J gave up 2 bases; unmatched junction bases: 5. The germline V gene has CDR1 LNHDA and CDR2 SQIVND (reference sequence). The CDR3 spans 15 residues. Combining the CDR3 with reference TRBV19 and TRBJ1-2 gives the whole variable domain DGGITQSPKYLFRKEGQNVTLSCEQNLNHDAMYWYRQDPGQGLRLIYYSQIVNDFQKGDIAEGYSVSREKKESFPLTVTSAQKNPTAFYLCASSQMTGGNYGYTFGSGTRLTVV.

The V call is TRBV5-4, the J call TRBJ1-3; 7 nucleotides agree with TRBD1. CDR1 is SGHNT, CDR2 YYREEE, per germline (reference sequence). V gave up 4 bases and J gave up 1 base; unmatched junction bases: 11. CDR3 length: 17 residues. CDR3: CASSDELTGTSGNTIYF. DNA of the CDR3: TGTGCCAGCAGCGATGAGCTGACAGGGACTTCTGGAAACACCATATATTTT.

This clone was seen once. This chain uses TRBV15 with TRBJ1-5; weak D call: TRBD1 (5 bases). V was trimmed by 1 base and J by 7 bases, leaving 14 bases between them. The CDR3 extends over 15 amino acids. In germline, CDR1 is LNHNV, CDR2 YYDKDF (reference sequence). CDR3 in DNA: TGTGCCACCAGCAGAGGGGGCGGTCGGTACCAGCCCCAGCATTTT. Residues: CATSRGGGRYQPQHF.

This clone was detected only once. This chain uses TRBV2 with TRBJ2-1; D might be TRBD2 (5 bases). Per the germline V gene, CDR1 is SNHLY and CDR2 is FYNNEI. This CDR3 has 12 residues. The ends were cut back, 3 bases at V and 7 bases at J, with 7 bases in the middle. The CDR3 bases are TGTGCCAGCAGTGAGAGAGGGAATGAGCAGTTCTTC. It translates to CASSERGNEQFF.

CDR3 sequence reads: CATSRGSLGGDLSNEQFF. In DNA form, the CDR3 reads TGTGCCACCAGCAGAGGTAGTCTTGGGGGGGATTTATCTAATGAGCAGTTCTTC. The chain employs TRBV15 and TRBJ2-1; 7 bases match TRBD2. Looked up from germline, CDR1 is LNHNV and CDR2 is YYDKDF (reference sequence). This CDR3 contains 18 residues. The ends lost 1 base at V and 7 bases at J; junction bases unmatched: 16. The entire variable domain, with the rest obtained from reference TRBV15 and TRBJ2-1, is as follows: DAMVIQNPRYQVTQFGKPVTLSCSQTLNHNVMYWYQQKSSQAPKLLFHYYDKDFNNEADTPDNFQSRRPNTSFCFLDIRSPGLGDTAMYLCATSRGSLGGDLSNEQFFGPGTRLTVL.

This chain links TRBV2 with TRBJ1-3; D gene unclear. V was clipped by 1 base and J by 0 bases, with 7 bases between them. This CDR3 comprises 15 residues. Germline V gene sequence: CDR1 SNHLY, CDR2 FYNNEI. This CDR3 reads CASSEDTASGNTIYF. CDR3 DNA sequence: TGTGCCAGCAGTGAAGACACCGCCTCTGGAAACACCATATATTTT.

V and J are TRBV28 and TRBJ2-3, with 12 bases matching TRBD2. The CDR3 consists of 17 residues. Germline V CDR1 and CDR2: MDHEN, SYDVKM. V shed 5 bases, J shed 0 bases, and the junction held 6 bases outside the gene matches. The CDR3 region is CASSPLAGGFSTDTQYF. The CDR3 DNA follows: TGTGCCAGCAGTCCCCTAGCGGGGGGGTTTAGCACAGATACGCAGTATTTT.

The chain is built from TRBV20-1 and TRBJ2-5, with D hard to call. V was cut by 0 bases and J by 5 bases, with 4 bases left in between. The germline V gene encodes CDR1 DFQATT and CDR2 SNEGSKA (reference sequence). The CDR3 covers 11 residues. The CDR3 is CSARDRETQYF. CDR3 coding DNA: TGCAGTGCTAGAGACCGGGAGACCCAGTACTTC.

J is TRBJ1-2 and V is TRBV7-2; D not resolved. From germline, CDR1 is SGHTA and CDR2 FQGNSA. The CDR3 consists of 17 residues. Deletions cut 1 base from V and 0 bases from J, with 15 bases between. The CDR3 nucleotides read TGTGCCAGCAGCTTAGTTTTGCGTCAATACGCTAACTATGGCTACACCTTC. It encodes CASSLVLRQYANYGYTF.

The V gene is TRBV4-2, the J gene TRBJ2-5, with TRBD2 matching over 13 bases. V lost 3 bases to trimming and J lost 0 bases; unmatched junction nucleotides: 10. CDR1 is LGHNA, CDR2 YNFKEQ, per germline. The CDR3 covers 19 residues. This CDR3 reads CASSQRGLAGDLYQETQYF. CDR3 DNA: TGTGCCAGCAGCCAGCGAGGACTAGCGGGGGACTTGTACCAAGAGACCCAGTACTTC.

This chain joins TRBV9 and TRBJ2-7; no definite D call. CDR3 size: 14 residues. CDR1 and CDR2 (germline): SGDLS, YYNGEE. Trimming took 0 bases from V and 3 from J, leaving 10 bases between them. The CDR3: CASSVGNSHYEQYF. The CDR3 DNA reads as TGTGCCAGCAGCGTAGGTAACTCCCACTACGAGCAGTACTTC.

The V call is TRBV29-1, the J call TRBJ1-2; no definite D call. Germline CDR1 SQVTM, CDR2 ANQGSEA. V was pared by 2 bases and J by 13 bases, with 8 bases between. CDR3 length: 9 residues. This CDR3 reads CSVELASTF. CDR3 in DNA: TGCAGCGTTGAACTGGCTAGCACCTTC.

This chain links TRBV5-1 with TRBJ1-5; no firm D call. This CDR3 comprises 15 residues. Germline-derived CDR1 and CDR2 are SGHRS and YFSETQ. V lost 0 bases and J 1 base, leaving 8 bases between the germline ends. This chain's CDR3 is CASSLGGLSNQPQHF. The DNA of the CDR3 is TGCGCCAGCAGCTTGGGAGGGTTGAGCAATCAGCCCCAGCATTTT.

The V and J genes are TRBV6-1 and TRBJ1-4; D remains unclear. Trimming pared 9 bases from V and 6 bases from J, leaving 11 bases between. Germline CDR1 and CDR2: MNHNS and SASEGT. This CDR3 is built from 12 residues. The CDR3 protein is CASRGWDEKLFF. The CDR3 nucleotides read TGTGCCAGTCGGGGATGGGATGAAAAACTGTTTTTT.

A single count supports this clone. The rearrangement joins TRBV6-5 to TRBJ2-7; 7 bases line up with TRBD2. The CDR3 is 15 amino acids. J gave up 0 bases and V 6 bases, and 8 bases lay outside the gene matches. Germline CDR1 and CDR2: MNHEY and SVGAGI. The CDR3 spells CASSRASSGSYEQYF. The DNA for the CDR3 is TGTGCCAGCAGCCGAGCATCTAGCGGCTCCTACGAGCAGTACTTC.